The clone carrying this TCR beta chain came up many times. Its antigen remains unknown. The data stem from a study of T cell repertoires in cytomegalovirus infection. The wider study: Public TCR beta signatures marked donors with CMV infection and the matching HLA.

V trimming: 5 bases; J trimming: 5 bases; junction bases outside the gene matches: 15. Germline V gives CDR1 SGHVS, CDR2 FQNEAQ. The CDR3 consists of 17 residues. Via MiXCR, TCRdb re-called the reads, giving one row per CDR3 protein. The sample includes 300,000 or so distinct CDR3 sequences, around 10% of them seen just once. General observations from the study: Cumulated frequencies of public TCR beta families served to identify carriers of CMV plus the relevant HLA.

The sequence derives from a human donor in good health (CMV status not recorded). Some clones in this sample may be carry-over from other donors' samples. Sequencing was done on a sample of PBMCs. The chain recombines TRBV7-8 with TRBJ2-1, with 7 bases lining up with TRBD2. CDR3 sequence reads: CASSLPSWGGDDNEQFF. The CDR3 region has the DNA TGTGCCAGCAGCCTTCCGAGTTGGGGGGGAGACGACAATGAGCAGTTCTTC.